Listed below are T cell receptor beta chains from one sample, sequenced in a study of human T cells and chemical hapten exposure. TCRdb re-called the RACE reads with MiXCR, one entry per CDR3 protein. The sample holds about 84,000 distinct CDR3 sequences, about 10% seen once. The input for sequencing was whole blood, taken in connection with sensitization to the hapten diphenylcyclopropenone (DPC). These receptors came from a woman aged 45-59 years with alopecia areata. Some clones in this sample may be carry-over from other donors' samples. Both conserved end residues are part of each CDR3.

>TRBV3-1
CASSHGLGTQYF
>TRBV6-2/TRBV6-3
CASSAPPGEPKNIQYF
>TRBV10-3
CAISEAGVSNEQFF
>TRBV18
CASSLFDRRLDNEQFF
>TRBV7-6
CASSIGDGTYEQYF
>TRBV25-1
CASGRTSVNEQFF
>TRBV27
CASSRPGQRPEAFF
>TRBV10-3
CAISESDVTGLGSYEQYF
>TRBV5-1
CASSLTEDYGYTF
>TRBV10-3
CAIGDGVNNSPLHF
>TRBV27
CASSLGQGTREQYF
>TRBV6-2/TRBV6-3
CASSYVRIKGNYGYTF
>TRBV7-9
CASSLVFAGRGKETQYF
>TRBV27
CASSLSMGPYEQYF
>TRBV5-1
CASSQDRGGGYTF
>TRBV7-9
CASSLGRRKNEKLFF
>TRBV2
CASRGLNEQFF
>TRBV12-3/TRBV12-4
CASRQQGNTEAFF